This T cell receptor (beta chain) was recorded in a study of blood T cell repertoires in COVID-19. For the study at large: Donors in the United States, Italy and Spain gave samples during acute or convalescent COVID-19. From T cells, B-cell-depleted T cells, or PBMCs came the material, which was cDNA or gDNA.

Germline CDR1 MNHNY, CDR2 SVGAGI (reference sequence). The V end was cut by 0 bases, the J end by 4 bases, with 7 bases between. This CDR3 is 13 amino acids long. Original processing notes: Amplification from reference gene primers served as the basis for estimated nucleated cell counts. Generated by immunoSEQ multiplex PCR, the TCRdb table keeps only in-frame clones and is missing some. That table gives V, J and clone size, and the DNA gave D and trimming. The sample has approximately 200,000 clones, about 80% seen once; the top ten hold 2.3%. The TCR sequence derives from a woman aged 55 to 70 with acute or convalescent COVID-19. Specimen: peripheral blood. The rearrangement links TRBV6-6 to TRBJ2-7; maybe TRBD2 (5 bases). The CDR3 DNA is TGTGCCAGCAGTTACTCGAGGGTTTACGAGCAGTACTTC. As protein: CASSYSRVYEQYF.